The 15 T cell receptor beta chains below come from one sample, sequenced in a study of vaccination effects on CD4 cells after COVID-19. Data came from immunoSEQ multiplex PCR; TCRdb stores just in-frame clones and leaves some out. The sample lists around 49,000 clones, 72% seen once, with about 8.6% in the top ten. Subsequent to a culture period of around eleven days, CD4+ T cells were isolated. Each participant was given two doses of one vaccine (BNT162b2 or mRNA-1273). Antigen specificity for these receptors is unknown. The specimen comprised CD4+ T cells from PBMCs cultured without peptide, sampled after COVID-19 vaccination. The receptors derive from a human donor who received a COVID-19 vaccine.

V usage is TRBV7-7 and J usage is TRBJ2-2; D gene ambiguous. The CDR3 runs 14 residues. Trimming took off 2 bases at V and 4 bases at J, with 8 bases between the two ends. Per the germline V gene, CDR1 is SSHAT and CDR2 is FNYEAQ (reference sequence). CDR3 amino acids: CASSLNPSTGELFF. The CDR3 DNA reads TGTGCCAGCAGCTTAAACCCTAGCACCGGGGAGCTGTTTTTT.

The CDR3 DNA is TGTGCCTGGACAGCCACAGGGACCTACACCTTC. It codes for CAWTATGTYTF. This sequence joins TRBV30 and TRBJ1-2; weak D call: TRBD1 (6 bases). Between the trimmed V and J ends, which lost 4 bases and 10 bases, there was a span of 13 bases. Germline V gene lookup returns CDR1 GTSNPN and CDR2 SVGIG (reference sequence). This CDR3 has 11 residues.

V is TRBV28 and J is TRBJ1-6; the D gene is possibly TRBD1 (5 bases). In germline, CDR1 is MDHEN, CDR2 SYDVKM. The CDR3 is made up of 16 amino acids. The CDR3 DNA sequence: TGTACCCGTCAGGGAGGGGCCAAGCCGGATAATTCACCCCTCCACTTT. The encoded protein is CTRQGGAKPDNSPLHF. The full variable domain, with the rest looked up from reference TRBV28 and TRBJ1-6, is DVKVTQSSRYLVKRTGEKVFLECVQDMDHENMFWYRQDPGLGLRLIYFSYDVKMKEKGDIPEGYSVSREKKERFSLILESASTNQTSMYLCTRQGGAKPDNSPLHFGNGTRLTVT.

V gene TRBV4-1 combines with J gene TRBJ2-3, with D possibly being TRBD1 or TRBD2 (5 bases each). Germline CDR1 MGHRA, CDR2 YSYEKL. Trimming stripped 1 base from V and 5 bases from J, with 22 bases between. The CDR3 contains 18 residues. The CDR3 loop reads CASSQVPTGPQKGDTQYF. CDR3 bases: TGCGCCAGCAGCCAAGTTCCCACGGGACCACAAAAAGGAGATACGCAGTATTTT.

V gene TRBV18 combines with J gene TRBJ1-1; unclear D gene. This CDR3 is built from 13 residues. Germline CDR1 KGHSH, CDR2 LQKENI. The V and J ends lost 5 bases and 0 bases respectively, with 7 bases between them. The CDR3 region is CASSSDMNTEAFF. The CDR3 DNA reads as TGTGCCAGCTCATCCGACATGAACACTGAAGCTTTCTTT.

This clone was observed a few times. The genes are TRBV18 and TRBJ1-5; 8 nucleotides align to TRBD1. CDR1 KGHSH and CDR2 LQKENI come from the germline V gene. V trimming: 4 bases; J trimming: 6 bases; junction bases outside the gene matches: 5. The CDR3 covers 14 residues. The CDR3 sequence is CASSLDRASQPQHF. The CDR3 nucleotides are TGTGCCAGCTCACTGGACAGGGCCAGTCAGCCCCAGCATTTT.

For the CDR3, the DNA is TGTGCAAGTCGCTCGGACGAAACCGGGACTAGCGGGAGCGACTTTCGGGGGGAGCTGTTTTTT. It translates to CASRSDETGTSGSDFRGELFF. The chain has TRBV12-2 and TRBJ2-2; TRBD2, the table's D call, was not compared with the DNA. TRBV12-2 is designated a pseudogene. This CDR3 has 21 amino acids.

The V call is TRBV7-9, the J call TRBJ1-2, with D possibly matching TRBD1 (5 bases). CDR1 is SEHNR and CDR2 is FQNEAQ in the germline V gene (reference sequence). The CDR3 contains 17 residues. The germline V and J ends were trimmed by 5 bases and 0 bases, with 19 bases remaining between them. The CDR3 nucleotides are TGTGCCAGCAGCCCCCAGAGGGGCTCTAGGGCTAACTATGGCTACACCTTC. Its translation is CASSPQRGSRANYGYTF.

This chain links TRBV12-5 with TRBJ1-1; weak D call: TRBD1 (6 bases). There are 20 residues in the CDR3. Trimming took off 2 bases at V and 2 bases at J, with 27 bases between the two ends. In germline, CDR1 is LGHNT, CDR2 FRNRAP. In DNA form, the CDR3 reads TGTGCTAGTGGTTTGCCCCGGCCCCAGGGACAAGGTCGAAGAAACACTGAAGCTTTCTTT. It translates to CASGLPRPQGQGRRNTEAFF.

This CDR3 is CASSPTRLATGELFF. The CDR3 bases are TGTGCCAGCAGCCCTACTCGACTAGCTACCGGGGAGCTGTTTTTT. V and J are TRBV9 and TRBJ2-2, with 7 bases matching TRBD2. V shed 4 bases, J shed 5 bases, and the junction held 8 bases outside the gene matches. The germline V gene has CDR1 SGDLS and CDR2 YYNGEE. This CDR3 is built from 15 residues.

The V gene is TRBV4-1, the J gene TRBJ1-2; 7 bases agree with TRBD1. CDR3 length: 14 residues. CDR1 MGHRA and CDR2 YSYEKL come from the germline V gene. The V gene end was trimmed by 0 bases and the J gene end by 8 bases; junction bases not matched to a gene: 6. The CDR3 spells CASSQDGTDLGYTF. CDR3 bases: TGCGCCAGCAGCCAAGACGGGACAGACCTCGGCTACACCTTC.

Only one count was recorded for this clone. The V gene is TRBV19, the J gene TRBJ1-2; D is unresolved. The ends were cut back, 5 bases at V and 2 bases at J, with 9 bases in the middle. Germline V lookup: CDR1 LNHDA, CDR2 SQIVND (reference sequence). The CDR3 is 13 residues long. CDR3 sequence reads: CASSGASNYGYTF. CDR3 sequence (DNA): TGTGCCAGTAGTGGTGCCTCAAACTATGGCTACACCTTC.

The V call is TRBV5-4, the J call TRBJ2-5, with 12 bases aligning to TRBD1. CDR3 size: 17 residues. V shed 1 base and J 1 base; nucleotides not matched to a gene: 5. CDR1 and CDR2 from the germline V gene are SGHNT and YYREEE (reference sequence). The CDR3, as DNA: TGTGCCAGCAGCTTGACCGGGACAGGGGGCTTCCAAGAGACCCAGTACTTC. Its protein product is CASSLTGTGGFQETQYF.

The J gene is TRBJ2-4, the V gene TRBV4-1, with 9 bases identical to TRBD2. The CDR3 spans 15 residues. Germline-derived CDR1 and CDR2 are MGHRA and YSYEKL. V lost 6 bases to trimming and J lost 2 bases; unmatched junction nucleotides: 5. The CDR3 nucleotides read TGCGCCAGCAGGACCCTAGCGGGGTCCAAAAACATTCAGTACTTC. Translated: CASRTLAGSKNIQYF.

V and J are TRBV18 and TRBJ1-3; D unclear. CDR3 length equals 17 residues. CDR1 is KGHSH, CDR2 LQKENI, per germline. Trimming cost V 2 bases and J 0 bases, with 14 bases left between them. CDR3 region: CASSPNTWTGSGNTIYF. CDR3 nucleotide sequence: TGTGCCAGCTCACCAAATACCTGGACTGGCTCTGGAAACACCATATATTTT.